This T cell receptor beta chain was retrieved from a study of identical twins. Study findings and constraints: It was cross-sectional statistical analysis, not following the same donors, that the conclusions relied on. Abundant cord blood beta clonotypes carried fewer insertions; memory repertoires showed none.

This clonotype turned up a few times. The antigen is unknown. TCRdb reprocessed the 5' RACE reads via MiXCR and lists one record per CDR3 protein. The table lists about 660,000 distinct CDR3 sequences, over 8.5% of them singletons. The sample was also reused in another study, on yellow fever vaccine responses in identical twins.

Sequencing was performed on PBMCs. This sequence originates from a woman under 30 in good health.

CDR3 loop: CASSLAETTLSYNEQFF. CDR3 sequence (DNA): TGCGCCAGCAGCTTGGCTGAGACTACCCTTTCCTACAATGAGCAGTTCTTC. The rearrangement links TRBV5-1 to TRBJ2-1; a possible D gene is TRBD2 (5 bases). The germline V gene encodes CDR1 SGHRS and CDR2 YFSETQ. The CDR3 is 17 amino acids. V was shortened by 0 bases and J by 1 base, with 14 bases between the two germline ends. Using reference TRBV5-1 and TRBJ2-1 for the parts outside the CDR3, the full variable domain is KAGVTQTPRYLIKTRGQQVTLSCSPISGHRSVSWYQQTPGQGLQFLFEYFSETQRNKGNFPGRFSGRQFSNSRSEMNVSTLELGDSALYLCASSLAETTLSYNEQFFGPGTRLTVL.